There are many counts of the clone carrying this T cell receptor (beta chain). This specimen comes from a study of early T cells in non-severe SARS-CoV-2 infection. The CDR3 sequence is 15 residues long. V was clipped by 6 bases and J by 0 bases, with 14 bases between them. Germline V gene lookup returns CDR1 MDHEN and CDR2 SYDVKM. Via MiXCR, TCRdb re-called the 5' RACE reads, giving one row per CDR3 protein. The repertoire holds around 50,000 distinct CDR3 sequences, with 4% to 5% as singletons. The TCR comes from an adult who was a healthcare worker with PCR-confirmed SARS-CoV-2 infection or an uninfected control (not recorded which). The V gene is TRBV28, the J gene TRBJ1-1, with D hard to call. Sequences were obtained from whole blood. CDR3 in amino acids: CASSRISPMNTEAFF. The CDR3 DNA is TGTGCCAGCAGCCGCATTTCCCCCATGAACACTGAAGCTTTCTTT.